This T cell receptor (beta chain) was obtained from a study of cytomegalovirus exposure and HLA in healthy donors. Study-wide results and caveats: The dataset shows that most TCR sequences were rare, while some public TCRs occurred in many donors.

Turning to this clone: Its cognate antigen is unknown.

Germline V gene data show CDR1 as ENHRY and CDR2 as SYGVKD. Germline trimming cut 6 bases from V and 2 bases from J; bases unmatched to any gene: 6. This CDR3 comprises 15 residues. The PCR used 60 Vbeta and 13 Jbeta primers. The assay was immunoSEQ multiplex PCR, and TCRdb's table has in-frame clones only and misses some. The sample shows fewer than 150,000 clones, 80% of them seen only once. Sequences were obtained from PBMCs. This sequence originates from a man aged 35-49 years in good health and CMV-seronegative. The chain is built from TRBV10-3 and TRBJ2-5, with 10 bases aligning to TRBD2. In nucleotides, the CDR3 is TGTGCCATCAGACAGAGCGGGGGGGAACAAGAGACCCAGTACTTC. Protein sequence: CAIRQSGGEQETQYF.